Presented here are 8 T cell receptor beta chains from one specimen sequenced in a study of siplizumab effects on memory and regulatory T cells. Sequenced by immunoSEQ multiplex PCR; TCRdb stores in-frame clones only, minus some. The sample has more than 85,000 clones, 85% to 95% seen once; the top ten hold 0.25% to 0.35%. The sample comprised CD4+ T cells sorted from blood. These receptors came from a human donor in good health.

The V gene is TRBV25-1, the J gene TRBJ2-1; unclear D gene. Trimming stripped 1 base from V and 0 bases from J, with 10 bases between. The CDR3 length is 16 residues. From germline, CDR1 is MGHDK and CDR2 SYGVNS. Written as DNA, the CDR3 is TGTGCCAGCAGTGAATTTTGGGCGAGCTCCTACAATGAGCAGTTCTTC. Amino acids: CASSEFWASSYNEQFF.

The J gene is TRBJ2-1, the V gene TRBV19; D unclear. The CDR3 runs 15 residues. V dropped 4 bases and J dropped 5 bases, with 15 bases sitting between them. Germline V gene sequence: CDR1 LNHDA, CDR2 SQIVND (reference sequence). Here the CDR3 reads CASSKGSPINNEQFF. Written as DNA, the CDR3 is TGTGCCAGTAGTAAAGGTAGCCCTATTAACAATGAGCAGTTCTTC.

The genes are TRBV5-8 and TRBJ2-1, with a tentative D call TRBD1 (5 bases). This CDR3 is 14 amino acids long. Germline-derived CDR1 and CDR2 are SGHTS and YDEGEE. The ends were cut back, 0 bases at V and 16 bases at J, with 20 bases in the middle. The CDR3 DNA reads as TGTGCCAGCAGCTTGGGTGTCAGAGACAGCCTTCCTTTCTTC. Translated: CASSLGVRDSLPFF.

The V and J genes are TRBV2 and TRBJ1-1; 10 nucleotides match TRBD1. The CDR3 loop spans 17 amino acids. The V gene's germline CDR1 is SNHLY and CDR2 FYNNEI. V lost 5 bases and J lost 3; bases outside the gene matches: 12. CDR3 sequence (DNA): TGTGCCAGCAGTAGACAACCCGCCGGGACAGGGGACACTGAAGCTTTCTTT. Residues: CASSRQPAGTGDTEAFF.

V and J are TRBV6-6 and TRBJ1-2; no reliable D call. Germline V lookup: CDR1 MNHNY, CDR2 SVGAGI (reference sequence). The CDR3 is 13 residues long. V lost 2 bases and J 2 bases, leaving 6 bases between the germline ends. CDR3 sequence reads: CASSYDKNYGYTF. CDR3 nucleotide sequence: TGTGCCAGCAGTTACGACAAGAACTATGGCTACACCTTC.

This clone was recorded once. CDR3 coding DNA: TGTGCCAGCTCACTGGGACTAAACAATGAGCAGTTCTTC. It specifies CASSLGLNNEQFF. V usage is TRBV18 and J usage is TRBJ2-1; 7 bases agree with TRBD2. CDR1 is KGHSH and CDR2 is LQKENI in the germline V gene. With 4 bases clipped from V and 5 bases from J, the junction kept 2 bases outside the gene matches. The CDR3 is 13 amino acids.

The gene calls are TRBV4-1 and TRBJ2-3; 9 positions agree with TRBD1. The CDR3 contains 15 residues. After removal of 4 bases from V and 4 bases from J, the junction contained 6 bases not matched to a gene. CDR1 MGHRA and CDR2 YSYEKL come from the germline V gene. CDR3: CASSLQGQGADTQYF. CDR3 in DNA: TGCGCCAGCAGCCTCCAGGGACAGGGAGCAGATACGCAGTATTTT.

For this clone: Other DNA variants within this sample encode the same CDR3. The genes are TRBV5-1 and TRBJ2-7, with D perhaps TRBD1 (5 bases). This CDR3 region has 13 residues. V gave up 0 bases and J gave up 3 bases, with 7 bases separating them. The germline V gene encodes CDR1 SGHRS and CDR2 YFSETQ. This CDR3 is CASSLVQGYEQYF. The CDR3 DNA is TGCGCCAGCAGCTTGGTTCAGGGCTACGAGCAGTACTTC.